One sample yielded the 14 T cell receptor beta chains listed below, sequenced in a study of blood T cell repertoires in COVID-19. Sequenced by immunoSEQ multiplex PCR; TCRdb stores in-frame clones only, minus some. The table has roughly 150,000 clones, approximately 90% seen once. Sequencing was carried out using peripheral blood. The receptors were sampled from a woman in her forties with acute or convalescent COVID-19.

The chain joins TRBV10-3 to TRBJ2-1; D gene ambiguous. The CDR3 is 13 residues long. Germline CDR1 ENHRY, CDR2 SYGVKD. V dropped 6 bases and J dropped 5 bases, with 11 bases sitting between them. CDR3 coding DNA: TGTGCCATCAGATTGTCAGAAAACAATGAGCAGTTCTTC. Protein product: CAIRLSENNEQFF.

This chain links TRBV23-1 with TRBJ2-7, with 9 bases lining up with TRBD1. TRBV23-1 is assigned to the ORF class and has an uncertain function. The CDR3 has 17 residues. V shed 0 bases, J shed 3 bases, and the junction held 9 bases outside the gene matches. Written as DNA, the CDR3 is TGCGCCAGCAGTCAATCATCGCCGGGACAGGGAAACTACGAGCAGTACTTC. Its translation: CASSQSSPGQGNYEQYF.

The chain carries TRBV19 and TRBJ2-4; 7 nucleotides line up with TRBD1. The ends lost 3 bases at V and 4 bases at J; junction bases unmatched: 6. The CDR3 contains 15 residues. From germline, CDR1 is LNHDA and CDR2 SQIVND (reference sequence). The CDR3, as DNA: TGTGCCAGTAGTATCGGCCCGGGACAGAAAAACATTCAGTACTTC. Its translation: CASSIGPGQKNIQYF.

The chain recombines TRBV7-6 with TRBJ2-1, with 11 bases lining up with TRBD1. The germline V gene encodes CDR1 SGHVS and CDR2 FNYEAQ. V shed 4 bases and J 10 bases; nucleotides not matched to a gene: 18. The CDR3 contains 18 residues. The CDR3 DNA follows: TGTGCCAGCAGCTCACCGACCAATTTCGTGGGACAGGGGGGCGAGCAGTTCTTC. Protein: CASSSPTNFVGQGGEQFF.

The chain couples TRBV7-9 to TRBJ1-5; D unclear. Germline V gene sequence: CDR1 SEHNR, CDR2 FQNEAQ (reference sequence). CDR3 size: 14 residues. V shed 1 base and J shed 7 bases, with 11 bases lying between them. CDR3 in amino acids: CASSLGEGGQPQHF. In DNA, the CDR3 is TGTGCCAGCAGCTTAGGTGAAGGAGGCCAGCCCCAGCATTTT.

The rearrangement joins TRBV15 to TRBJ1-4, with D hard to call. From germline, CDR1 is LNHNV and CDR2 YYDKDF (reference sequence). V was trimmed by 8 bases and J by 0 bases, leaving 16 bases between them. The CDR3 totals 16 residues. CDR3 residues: CATRKTPAATNEKLFF. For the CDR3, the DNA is TGTGCCACCCGAAAAACACCCGCTGCAACTAATGAAAAACTGTTTTTT.

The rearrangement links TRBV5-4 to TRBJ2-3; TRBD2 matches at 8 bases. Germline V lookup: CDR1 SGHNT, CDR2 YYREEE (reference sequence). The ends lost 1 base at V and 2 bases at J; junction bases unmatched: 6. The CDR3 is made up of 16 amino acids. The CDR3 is CASSLRRGAYTDTQYF. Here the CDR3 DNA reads TGTGCCAGCAGCTTGAGGCGGGGGGCCTACACAGATACGCAGTATTTT.

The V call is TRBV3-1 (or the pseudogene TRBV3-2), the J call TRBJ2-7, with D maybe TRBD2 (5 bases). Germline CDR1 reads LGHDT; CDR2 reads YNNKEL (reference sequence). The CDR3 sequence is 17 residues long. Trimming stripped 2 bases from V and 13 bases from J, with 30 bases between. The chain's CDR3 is CASSQRDAGPQIPSLYF. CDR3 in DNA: TGTGCCAGCAGCCAAAGAGATGCGGGCCCACAGATCCCGTCCCTCTACTTC.

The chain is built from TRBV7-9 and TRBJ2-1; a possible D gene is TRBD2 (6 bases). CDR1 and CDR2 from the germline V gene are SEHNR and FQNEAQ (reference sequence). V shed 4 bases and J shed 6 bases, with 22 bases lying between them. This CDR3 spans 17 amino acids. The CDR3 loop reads CASSSSLGGEPSNEQFF. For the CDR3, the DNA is TGTGCCAGCAGCTCATCCCTAGGCGGGGAGCCCAGCAATGAGCAGTTCTTC.

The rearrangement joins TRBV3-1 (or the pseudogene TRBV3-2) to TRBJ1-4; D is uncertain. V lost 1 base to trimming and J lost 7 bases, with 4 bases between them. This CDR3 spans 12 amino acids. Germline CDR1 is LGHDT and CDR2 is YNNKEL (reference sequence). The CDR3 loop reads CASSQVSEKLFF. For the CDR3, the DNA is TGTGCCAGCAGCCAAGTGAGTGAAAAACTGTTTTTT.

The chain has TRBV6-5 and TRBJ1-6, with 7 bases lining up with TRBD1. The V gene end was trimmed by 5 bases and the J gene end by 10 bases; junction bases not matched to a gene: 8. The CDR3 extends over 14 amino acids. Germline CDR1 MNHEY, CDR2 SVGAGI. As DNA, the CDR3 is TGTGCCAGCAGTACCGACAGGGCGTTCTCACCCCTCCACTTT. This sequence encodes CASSTDRAFSPLHF.

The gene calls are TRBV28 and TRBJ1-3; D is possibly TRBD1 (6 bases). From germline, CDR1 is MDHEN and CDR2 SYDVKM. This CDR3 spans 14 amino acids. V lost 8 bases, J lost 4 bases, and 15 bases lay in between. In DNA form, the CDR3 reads TGTGCCAGCCGTGCTGGGGGCTCGGGAAACACCATATATTTT. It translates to CASRAGGSGNTIYF.

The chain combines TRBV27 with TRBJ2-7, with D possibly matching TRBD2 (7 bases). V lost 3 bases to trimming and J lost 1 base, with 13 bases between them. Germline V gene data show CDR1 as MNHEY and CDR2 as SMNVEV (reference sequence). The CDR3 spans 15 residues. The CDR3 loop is CASSFGGGPSYEQYF. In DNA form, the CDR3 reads TGTGCCAGCAGTTTTGGCGGGGGCCCATCCTACGAGCAGTACTTC.

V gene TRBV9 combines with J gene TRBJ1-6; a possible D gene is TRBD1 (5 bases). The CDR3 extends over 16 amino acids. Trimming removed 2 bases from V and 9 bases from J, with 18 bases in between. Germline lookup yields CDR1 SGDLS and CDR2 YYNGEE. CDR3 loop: CASSVGLGDSGSPLHF. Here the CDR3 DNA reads TGTGCCAGCAGCGTGGGACTAGGGGATTCGGGTTCACCCCTCCACTTT.